This TCR beta chain stems from a study of T cell changes during pregnancy in multiple sclerosis. TCRdb's copy holds only in-frame clones and misses some; the assay was immunoSEQ multiplex PCR. The sample holds 50,000 or so clones, 95% seen once. Germline CDR1 is MNHEY and CDR2 is SMNVEV (reference sequence). V lost 3 bases and J lost 2, with 7 bases in between. CDR3 length equals 13 residues. This clone was observed a single time. The V call is TRBV27, the J call TRBJ1-2; D uncertain. The material was CD8+ T cells from peripheral blood mononuclear cells, obtained in the first trimester of pregnancy. This receptor was taken from a female donor with multiple sclerosis, enrolled in a pregnancy study. CDR3 sequence reads: CASSFSGNYGYTF. CDR3 bases: TGTGCCAGCAGTTTTTCGGGGAACTATGGCTACACCTTC.